This T cell receptor (beta chain) derives from a study of T cells in Graves' hyperthyroidism and ophthalmopathy. At the level of the study: Prior to any treatment, at the point of initial diagnosis, peripheral blood was collected.

The CDR3 covers 15 residues. Germline CDR1 and CDR2: SGHRS and YFSETQ. The germline V and J ends were trimmed by 5 bases and 0 bases, with 12 bases remaining between them. Newly diagnosed hyperthyroidism, duration under 2 months, in patients aged 18 to 65. Amplified regions were TCR beta CDR3 sequences from RNA transcripts. The study used the HTBI primer set for a first-round RT-PCR of the TCR CDR3. TCRdb reanalysed the multiplex PCR reads using MiXCR and keeps one entry per CDR3 protein. The data contain under 350,000 distinct CDR3 sequences, around a fifth of them singletons. General study points: Blood held most thyroid clonotypes expanded above 0.001 frequency. The model foresaw ophthalmopathy a median roughly 6.6 months prior to onset.

There are many counts of this clonotype. Its cognate antigen is unknown. The sequenced sample consisted of blood. The sequence was obtained from a woman in her fifties or sixties with Graves' hyperthyroidism. This chain links TRBV5-1 with TRBJ2-1; unclear D gene. CDR3: CASRGRLTSYNEQFF. DNA for the CDR3: TGCGCCAGCAGAGGCCGGCTAACCTCCTACAATGAGCAGTTCTTC.